Listed below are T cell receptor beta chains from one sample, sequenced in a study of T-cell reconstitution after alpha-beta-depleted transplantation in children. TCRdb re-derived calls from the PCR reads in MiXCR, one entry per CDR3 protein. This sample has 200,000 to 250,000 distinct CDR3 sequences, with under 9.5% found just once. The source material was PBMCs from the stem cell graft donor, sampled from the stem cell graft. The receptors shown here come from a human donor who donated a stem cell graft to a child with acute lymphoblastic leukemia. The CDR3 runs from the conserved cysteine through the conserved F or W. The D gene is left open where the match is weak. The size of a clone is reported for some rows only, either as once, few or many, or as a class for expanded clones.

j_call,clone_size,v_call,d_call,cdr3_aa,cdr3_nt
TRBJ1-1,once,TRBV2,-,CASSEGGGSSWTEAFF,TGTGCCAGCAGTGAAGGAGGGGGGAGCTCCTGGACTGAAGCTTTCTTT
TRBJ2-7,-,TRBV20-1,-,CSATNGRGGEQYF,TGCAGTGCTACAAACGGCAGGGGGGGCGAGCAGTACTTC
TRBJ2-5,-,TRBV20-1,-,CSARDWRFGQETQYF,TGCAGTGCTAGAGATTGGAGATTTGGCCAAGAGACCCAGTACTTC
TRBJ1-1,many,TRBV5-1,TRBD1,CASSGQGVGTEAFF,TGCGCCAGCAGCGGACAGGGGGTCGGAACTGAAGCTTTCTTT
TRBJ2-1,-,TRBV11-2,-,CASSLEVGDIAANEQFF,TGTGCCAGCAGCTTAGAGGTAGGGGACATAGCAGCCAATGAGCAGTTCTTC
TRBJ2-1,few,TRBV10-3,TRBD2,CAITTGGMSYEQFF,TGTGCCATCACTACCGGGGGGATGAGCTATGAGCAGTTCTTC
TRBJ2-7,few,TRBV7-8,-,CASSLGQDRYEQYF,TGTGCCAGCAGCTTAGGGCAGGATAGGTACGAGCAGTACTTC
TRBJ1-5,-,TRBV7-2,-,CASSLLGPTSNQPQHF,TGTGCCAGCAGCTTATTAGGGCCGACGAGCAATCAGCCCCAGCATTTT
TRBJ2-5,few,TRBV6-1,TRBD1,CASSESSTGALETQYF,TGTGCCAGCAGTGAATCCTCGACAGGGGCCCTGGAGACCCAGTACTTC
TRBJ2-3,many,TRBV5-1,-,CASSLEGSGTDTQYF,TGCGCCAGCAGCTTGGAGGGAAGTGGCACAGATACGCAGTATTTT
TRBJ2-4,many,TRBV10-3,-,CAISGAGTAKNIQYF,TGTGCCATCAGTGGGGCAGGGACAGCCAAAAACATTCAGTACTTC
TRBJ1-6,few,TRBV24-1,TRBD1,CATSLTGVSPLHF,TGTGCCACCAGCCTAACAGGGGTTTCACCCCTCCACTTT
TRBJ1-2,-,TRBV6-4,TRBD1,CASNNEAGQGGSNYGYTF,TGTGCCAGCAACAACGAGGCGGGACAGGGGGGATCTAACTATGGCTACACCTTC
TRBJ2-7,many,TRBV20-1,TRBD2,CSARMGTNSYEQYF,TGCAGTGCGCGTATGGGGACTAACTCCTACGAGCAGTACTTC
TRBJ1-2,many,TRBV2,-,CASSSRDYGYTF,TGTGCCAGCAGTTCCAGGGACTATGGCTACACCTTC
TRBJ2-1,many,TRBV29-1,TRBD1,CSVEMGQQYNEQFF,TGCAGCGTGGAAATGGGACAGCAATACAATGAGCAGTTCTTC
TRBJ1-5,-,TRBV20-1,-,CSAIRLKDTGSNQPQHF,TGCAGTGCTATACGTTTAAAGGACACAGGTAGCAATCAGCCCCAGCATTTT
TRBJ1-4,-,TRBV12-3/TRBV12-4,TRBD1,CASSLGQEGEKLFF,TGTGCCAGCAGTCTGGGACAGGAGGGGGAAAAACTGTTTTTT
TRBJ2-2,-,TRBV9,-,CASSVGWGPTGELFF,TGTGCCAGCAGCGTAGGGTGGGGACCGACCGGGGAGCTGTTTTTT
TRBJ1-2,many,TRBV6-5,-,CASSYSWTRGLNYGYTF,TGTGCCAGCAGTTACTCGTGGACCCGCGGGCTTAACTATGGCTACACCTTC
TRBJ2-1,many,TRBV4-3,TRBD1,CASSLRTGGNNEQFF,TGCGCCAGCAGCCTACGGACAGGGGGTAACAATGAGCAGTTCTTC
TRBJ2-1,many,TRBV5-1,-,CASSLQLWVRKTEQFF,TGCGCCAGCAGCTTACAACTTTGGGTACGGAAAACTGAGCAGTTCTTC
TRBJ1-1,many,TRBV14,TRBD1,CASSLLEGGRGTEAFF,TGTGCCAGCAGCCTCCTGGAAGGGGGCAGAGGAACTGAAGCTTTCTTT
TRBJ2-7,-,TRBV5-1,-,CASSLGRGPGNEQYF,TGCGCCAGCAGCTTGGGCCGGGGGCCGGGGAACGAGCAGTACTTC
TRBJ1-4,many,TRBV2,-,CASSEGLAPLFF,TGTGCCAGCAGTGAAGGACTAGCCCCGCTGTTTTTT
TRBJ1-5,-,TRBV6-2/TRBV6-3,TRBD1,CASRVFGTGWQPQHF,TGTGCCAGCAGAGTATTCGGGACAGGGTGGCAGCCCCAGCATTTT
TRBJ1-4,few,TRBV20-1,-,CSARDDRGSNEKLFF,TGCAGTGCTAGAGATGATAGGGGGTCGAATGAAAAACTGTTTTTT
TRBJ1-3,-,TRBV11-2,-,CASSSVGGARSGNTIYF,TGTGCCAGCAGCTCGGTTGGGGGCGCGAGGTCTGGAAACACCATATATTTT
TRBJ1-1,few,TRBV5-1,-,CASSLSQGSNTEAFF,TGCGCCAGCAGCTTGTCTCAGGGGAGTAACACTGAAGCTTTCTTT
TRBJ2-5,-,TRBV12-3/TRBV12-4,TRBD1,CASSAGQGRVETQYF,TGTGCCAGCAGTGCTGGACAGGGGCGTGTGGAGACCCAGTACTTC
TRBJ1-6,many,TRBV5-1,-,CASSLGQNSPLHF,TGCGCCAGCAGCTTGGGACAGAATTCACCCCTCCACTTT
TRBJ1-5,many,TRBV5-1,-,CASSVQGNQPQHF,TGCGCCAGCAGCGTCCAGGGGAATCAGCCCCAGCATTTT
TRBJ2-7,-,TRBV7-6,-,CASSQQGPYEQYF,TGTGCCAGCAGTCAACAGGGTCCCTACGAGCAGTACTTC
TRBJ2-7,few,TRBV5-1,TRBD1,CASSSDRVGNEQYF,TGCGCCAGCAGCTCCGACAGGGTAGGGAACGAGCAGTACTTC
TRBJ1-2,-,TRBV20-1,-,CSASAGGELGYTF,TGCAGTGCTAGCGCGGGAGGGGAGCTTGGCTACACCTTC
TRBJ2-7,few,TRBV12-3/TRBV12-4,TRBD2,CASSLTRGDEQYF,TGTGCCAGCAGTTTAACTCGGGGGGACGAGCAGTACTTC
TRBJ2-1,many,TRBV4-3,TRBD2,CASSQTLAGGREQFF,TGCGCCAGCAGCCAAACACTAGCGGGGGGTCGTGAGCAGTTCTTC
TRBJ1-1,many,TRBV4-3,-,CASSQDQGNTEAFF,TGCGCCAGCAGCCAAGATCAGGGGAACACTGAAGCTTTCTTT
TRBJ1-1,-,TRBV7-2,-,CASSPHQGPTEAFF,TGTGCCAGCAGCCCACACCAGGGTCCCACTGAAGCTTTCTTT
TRBJ2-1,few,TRBV19,-,CASARGRGGEQFF,TGTGCCAGTGCTAGAGGCAGGGGCGGGGAGCAGTTCTTC